The 18 T cell receptor beta chains listed next were all sequenced from one sample in a study of blood T cell repertoires in COVID-19. Sequenced by immunoSEQ multiplex PCR; TCRdb stores in-frame clones only, minus some. The table records under 350,000 clones, more than 75% of them present only once. The source material was PBMCs or T cells enriched from blood (not recorded which). The receptors were sampled from a man younger than 40 who had recovered from COVID-19.

The chain employs TRBV6-4 and TRBJ1-1; the match to TRBD1 covers 10 bases. J lost 4 bases, V lost 2 bases, and 10 bases had no gene match. This CDR3 has 17 residues. CDR1 is MRHNA, CDR2 SNTAGT, per germline. The CDR3: CASSDPRPRTGGTEAFF. CDR3 in DNA: TGTGCCAGCAGTGACCCGCGACCACGGACAGGGGGCACTGAAGCTTTCTTT.

The genes are TRBV19 and TRBJ2-3; a weak D match, TRBD1 (8 bases). This CDR3 is 15 amino acids long. Looked up from germline, CDR1 is LNHDA and CDR2 is SQIVND (reference sequence). V lost 6 bases to trimming and J lost 4 bases, with 17 bases between them. Here the CDR3 reads CASSQGAGRADTQYF. The CDR3 coding sequence is TGTGCCAGTAGCCAGGGGGCAGGGAGGGCAGATACGCAGTATTTT.

For this clone: Different DNA sequences within this sample yield the same CDR3. This rearrangement joins TRBV4-1 to TRBJ1-5; 7 positions match TRBD1. The J segment lost 1 base and the V segment lost 1 base, leaving 4 bases of the junction unmatched. Germline CDR1 MGHRA, CDR2 YSYEKL. The CDR3 is made up of 16 amino acids. This CDR3 reads CASSQVTGNSNQPQHF. CDR3 nucleotides: TGCGCCAGCAGCCAAGTGACAGGGAACAGCAATCAGCCCCAGCATTTT.

The chain couples TRBV10-1 to TRBJ2-2; 13 nucleotides align to TRBD2. Germline loops: CDR1 WNHNN, CDR2 SYGVQD (reference sequence). J was trimmed by 3 bases and V by 4 bases; bases with no gene match: 5. The CDR3 sequence is 17 residues long. The CDR3 sequence: CASSATGLAGDTGELFF. In DNA, the CDR3 is TGCGCCAGCAGTGCCACCGGACTAGCGGGAGACACCGGGGAGCTGTTTTTT.

This clone has only a few counts. The chain is built from TRBV5-1 and TRBJ2-5, with TRBD2 as a possible D gene (6 bases). This CDR3 comprises 15 residues. Germline lookup yields CDR1 SGHRS and CDR2 YFSETQ. Trimming took off 2 bases at V and 3 bases at J, with 14 bases between the two ends. CDR3: CASSFLGSSEETQYF. CDR3 sequence (DNA): TGCGCCAGCAGCTTTCTCGGCTCTAGCGAAGAGACCCAGTACTTC.

The chain carries TRBV2 and TRBJ2-7; D gene uncertain. Germline CDR1 reads SNHLY; CDR2 reads FYNNEI. V gave up 8 bases and J gave up 6 bases, with 8 bases separating them. This CDR3 contains 10 residues. The DNA of the CDR3 is TGTGCCAGCCTTTCAGGCGAGCAGTACTTC. Amino acid sequence: CASLSGEQYF.

The rearrangement joins TRBV5-4 to TRBJ2-5; D is uncertain. V was clipped by 0 bases and J by 7 bases, with 10 bases between them. The CDR3 consists of 13 residues. Germline-derived CDR1 and CDR2 are SGHNT and YYREEE (reference sequence). CDR3 sequence reads: CASSLVDGGTQYF. In nucleotides, the CDR3 is TGTGCCAGCAGCTTGGTTGACGGCGGGACCCAGTACTTC.

The rearrangement joins TRBV5-8 to TRBJ2-3, with D perhaps TRBD2 (6 bases). V dropped 1 base and J dropped 3 bases, with 15 bases sitting between them. The CDR3 contains 16 residues. Germline lookup yields CDR1 SGHTS and CDR2 YDEGEE. The CDR3 DNA sequence: TGTGCCAGCAGCTTGATGGGGGGTGGTATTACAGATACGCAGTATTTT. Its translation: CASSLMGGGITDTQYF.

V gene TRBV6-5 combines with J gene TRBJ1-6; TRBD1 matches at 7 bases. J gave up 0 bases and V 6 bases, and 2 bases lay outside the gene matches. The CDR3 runs to 15 residues. Germline V gene lookup returns CDR1 MNHEY and CDR2 SVGAGI. The CDR3 DNA is TGTGCCAGCAGGGACAGGAGCTCCTATAATTCACCCCTCCACTTT. Residues: CASRDRSSYNSPLHF.

This clone was seen at least ten times. The chain joins TRBV5-4 to TRBJ1-1; 7 bases align to TRBD1. CDR3 size: 14 residues. Germline-derived CDR1 and CDR2 are SGHNT and YYREEE (reference sequence). The V and J ends lost 5 bases and 3 bases, in that order; junction bases with no gene match: 7. CDR3 DNA: TGTGCCAGCAGGCGTACTACAGGGGACACTGAAGCTTTCTTT. Translated, it gives CASRRTTGDTEAFF.

V usage is TRBV6-2 or TRBV6-3 and J usage is TRBJ2-2, with 12 positions matching TRBD2. Germline V lookup: CDR1 MNHEY, CDR2 SVGEGT. J gave up 4 bases and V 5 bases, and 2 bases lay outside the gene matches. The CDR3 contains 15 residues. The CDR3 here is CASSLAGGVTGELFF. CDR3 sequence (DNA): TGTGCCAGCAGTCTAGCGGGAGGGGTCACCGGGGAGCTGTTTTTT.

This chain links TRBV7-2 with TRBJ1-5, with TRBD1 identical over 11 bases. Germline-derived CDR1 and CDR2 are SGHTA and FQGNSA. The CDR3 is 15 amino acids. Trimming removed 0 bases from V and 6 bases from J; junction bases left unmatched: 1. The CDR3 loop is CASSLAGTGGQPQHF. CDR3 DNA sequence: TGTGCCAGCAGCTTAGCCGGGACAGGGGGTCAGCCCCAGCATTTT.

The chain links TRBV6-5 to TRBJ2-3; 7 bases line up with TRBD2. V gave up 7 bases and J gave up 1 base; unmatched junction bases: 8. This CDR3 spans 15 amino acids. The germline CDR1 and CDR2 sequences are MNHEY and SVGAGI. The CDR3 is CASTVVGGGTDTQYF. CDR3 bases: TGTGCCAGCACAGTTGTGGGGGGGGGCACAGATACGCAGTATTTT.

The rearrangement links TRBV28 to TRBJ1-2; D might be TRBD1 (5 bases). The V end lost 3 bases, the J end lost 2 bases, and 10 bases lay between the germline ends. Germline assignment: CDR1 MDHEN and CDR2 SYDVKM. The CDR3 has 14 amino acids. CDR3 bases: TGTGCCAGCAGTTTGGGACTGAGGAACTATGGCTACACCTTC. This gives the protein CASSLGLRNYGYTF.

The chain carries TRBV27 and TRBJ2-7; 7 bases fit TRBD2. The CDR3 is made up of 15 amino acids. CDR1 is MNHEY, CDR2 SMNVEV, per germline (reference sequence). Trimming at V came to 0 bases and at J to 3 bases, leaving 5 bases not matched to a gene. CDR3 coding DNA: TGTGCCAGCAGTTTATCGGGACTACTAAACTACGAGCAGTACTTC. It specifies CASSLSGLLNYEQYF.

J is TRBJ1-1 and V is TRBV19; 7 nucleotides align to TRBD1. Per the germline V gene, CDR1 is LNHDA and CDR2 is SQIVND (reference sequence). V lost 5 bases and J lost 4; bases outside the gene matches: 10. The CDR3 has 15 amino acids. For the CDR3, the DNA is TGTGCCAGTAGTGCATGGACAGGCCGATCCACTGAAGCTTTCTTT. This sequence encodes CASSAWTGRSTEAFF. The full variable domain, completed using reference TRBV19 and TRBJ1-1, is DGGITQSPKYLFRKEGQNVTLSCEQNLNHDAMYWYRQDPGQGLRLIYYSQIVNDFQKGDIAEGYSVSREKKESFPLTVTSAQKNPTAFYLCASSAWTGRSTEAFFGQGTRLTVV.

The chain joins TRBV18 to TRBJ1-5, with 9 bases identical to TRBD1. CDR3 size: 16 residues. J gave up 4 bases and V 3 bases, and 7 bases lay outside the gene matches. Germline V CDR1 and CDR2: KGHSH, LQKENI. Here the CDR3 reads CASSPPGQGGNQPQHF. CDR3 in DNA: TGTGCCAGCTCACCGCCGGGACAGGGAGGAAATCAGCCCCAGCATTTT. The variable domain in full, completed from reference TRBV18 and TRBJ1-5, reads NAGVMQNPRHLVRRRGQEARLRCSPMKGHSHVYWYRQLPEEGLKFMVYLQKENIIDESGMPKERFSAEFPKEGPSILRIQQVVRGDSAAYFCASSPPGQGGNQPQHFGDGTRLSIL.

The rearrangement joins TRBV28 to TRBJ1-1; D possibly corresponds to TRBD1 (6 bases). Per germline, CDR1 MDHEN and CDR2 SYDVKM. V was trimmed by 6 bases and J by 7 bases, leaving 12 bases between them. The CDR3 is 12 amino acids. DNA of the CDR3: TGTGCCAGCAGCCGAGGGGACATTGAAGCTTTCTTT. Encoded protein: CASSRGDIEAFF.